The rows below give T cell receptor beta chains drawn from one sample of a study of naive and memory T cell subsets. Each CDR3 protein gets one entry after TCRdb re-called the UMI-ligation and nested PCR reads with MiXCR. The table has approximately 150,000 distinct CDR3 sequences, approximately 18% seen once. Sequencing input: naive CD8+ T cells from blood. The receptors originated from a human donor in good health. Both conserved end residues are part of each CDR3. Fields, in order: J gene, V gene, CDR3 length, CDR3 protein.

J gene: TRBJ1-1
V gene: TRBV29-1
CDR3 length: 17
CDR3 protein: CSVVPLGGPPRGTEAFF

J gene: TRBJ2-5
V gene: TRBV29-1
CDR3 length: 12
CDR3 protein: CSVEVRLETQYF

J gene: TRBJ2-3
V gene: TRBV28
CDR3 length: 13
CDR3 protein: CASSLYLSDTQYF

J gene: TRBJ2-1
V gene: TRBV2
CDR3 length: 12
CDR3 protein: CARGAGADEQFF

J gene: TRBJ2-5
V gene: TRBV12-3/TRBV12-4
CDR3 length: 17
CDR3 protein: CASSLVAGVGAQETQYF

J gene: TRBJ1-1
V gene: TRBV5-1
CDR3 length: 15
CDR3 protein: CASSLEPTGSAEAFF

J gene: TRBJ2-1
V gene: TRBV29-1
CDR3 length: 16
CDR3 protein: CSVDPRTSGIRNEQFF

J gene: TRBJ1-3
V gene: TRBV7-9
CDR3 length: 16
CDR3 protein: CASSGKGVLSGNTIYF

J gene: TRBJ2-2
V gene: TRBV20-1
CDR3 length: 14
CDR3 protein: CSAIYPYGTGELFF

J gene: TRBJ2-7
V gene: TRBV7-8
CDR3 length: 17
CDR3 protein: CASSLADGGNPPYEQYF

J gene: TRBJ1-1
V gene: TRBV18
CDR3 length: 14
CDR3 protein: CASSPGSVNTEAFF

J gene: TRBJ2-7
V gene: TRBV5-1
CDR3 length: 14
CDR3 protein: CASSDGTGVYEQYF

J gene: TRBJ1-2
V gene: TRBV5-6
CDR3 length: 15
CDR3 protein: CASSLWAGVSDGYTF

J gene: TRBJ2-7
V gene: TRBV6-1
CDR3 length: 13
CDR3 protein: CASSELSSYEQYF

J gene: TRBJ2-7
V gene: TRBV4-3
CDR3 length: 15
CDR3 protein: CASSQDAQGAYEQYF

J gene: TRBJ2-7
V gene: TRBV7-2
CDR3 length: 14
CDR3 protein: CASSLWGQGDEQYF

J gene: TRBJ1-5
V gene: TRBV27
CDR3 length: 16
CDR3 protein: CASSLEGQGLNQPQHF

J gene: TRBJ2-7
V gene: TRBV29-1
CDR3 length: 14
CDR3 protein: CSVEGTGLSYEQYF

J gene: TRBJ1-1
V gene: TRBV28
CDR3 length: 17
CDR3 protein: CASSFNRDRGTNTEAFF

J gene: TRBJ2-7
V gene: TRBV29-1
CDR3 length: 12
CDR3 protein: CSVDREEGEQYF

J gene: TRBJ2-2
V gene: TRBV28
CDR3 length: 15
CDR3 protein: CASSPPSEVTGELFF

J gene: TRBJ1-5
V gene: TRBV6-5
CDR3 length: 12
CDR3 protein: CASSDGNQPQHF

J gene: TRBJ1-6
V gene: TRBV2
CDR3 length: 14
CDR3 protein: CASSDGGDGSPLHF

J gene: TRBJ2-3
V gene: TRBV7-9
CDR3 length: 15
CDR3 protein: CASSLSAGGPDTQYF

J gene: TRBJ1-1
V gene: TRBV18
CDR3 length: 14
CDR3 protein: CASSPQEFQTEAFF

J gene: TRBJ2-5
V gene: TRBV28
CDR3 length: 14
CDR3 protein: CASSPGQSWETQYF

J gene: TRBJ2-1
V gene: TRBV28
CDR3 length: 11
CDR3 protein: CATTNDNEQFF

J gene: TRBJ1-1
V gene: TRBV6-5
CDR3 length: 14
CDR3 protein: CASSYSGQGNEAFF

J gene: TRBJ2-5
V gene: TRBV28
CDR3 length: 17
CDR3 protein: CASSPPFPTDVQETQYF

J gene: TRBJ2-1
V gene: TRBV5-1
CDR3 length: 16
CDR3 protein: CASSLGGLADYNEQFF

J gene: TRBJ2-7
V gene: TRBV6-5
CDR3 length: 13
CDR3 protein: CASSYSGDGEQYF

J gene: TRBJ1-2
V gene: TRBV19
CDR3 length: 13
CDR3 protein: CATWDRGLRGYTF

J gene: TRBJ2-7
V gene: TRBV4-3
CDR3 length: 15
CDR3 protein: CASSQVGKGTHEQYF

J gene: TRBJ2-5
V gene: TRBV6-2/TRBV6-3
CDR3 length: 11
CDR3 protein: CASSHGETQYF

J gene: TRBJ2-3
V gene: TRBV20-1
CDR3 length: 14
CDR3 protein: CSAIYRDFTDTQYF

J gene: TRBJ2-2
V gene: TRBV7-9
CDR3 length: 15
CDR3 protein: CASSLSGTVTGELFF

J gene: TRBJ2-2
V gene: TRBV29-1
CDR3 length: 15
CDR3 protein: CSVRGTGANTGELFF

J gene: TRBJ2-3
V gene: TRBV28
CDR3 length: 13
CDR3 protein: CASRGTGTDTQYF

J gene: TRBJ2-5
V gene: TRBV9
CDR3 length: 13
CDR3 protein: CASSGGGSETQYF

J gene: TRBJ2-1
V gene: TRBV20-1
CDR3 length: 15
CDR3 protein: CSAKGAAYSYNEQFF

J gene: TRBJ2-7
V gene: TRBV28
CDR3 length: 13
CDR3 protein: CASSQGQHYEQYF

J gene: TRBJ1-2
V gene: TRBV5-5
CDR3 length: 14
CDR3 protein: CASRPGGEDYGYTF

J gene: TRBJ2-1
V gene: TRBV9
CDR3 length: 17
CDR3 protein: CASSASRDRVPYNEQFF

J gene: TRBJ2-7
V gene: TRBV28
CDR3 length: 15
CDR3 protein: CASSGRAGGAYEQYF

J gene: TRBJ2-1
V gene: TRBV5-5
CDR3 length: 15
CDR3 protein: CASSFAGTAYNEQFF

J gene: TRBJ2-7
V gene: TRBV28
CDR3 length: 11
CDR3 protein: CASSRQYEQYF